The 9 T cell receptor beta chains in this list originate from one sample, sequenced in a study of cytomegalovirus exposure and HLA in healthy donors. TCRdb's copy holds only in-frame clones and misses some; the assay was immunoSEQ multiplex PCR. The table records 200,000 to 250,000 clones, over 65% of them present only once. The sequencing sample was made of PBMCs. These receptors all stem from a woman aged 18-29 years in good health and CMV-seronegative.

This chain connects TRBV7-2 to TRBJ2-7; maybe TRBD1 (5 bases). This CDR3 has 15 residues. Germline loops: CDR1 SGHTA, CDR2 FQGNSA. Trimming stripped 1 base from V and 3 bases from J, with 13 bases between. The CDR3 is CASSLVGQGFYEQYF. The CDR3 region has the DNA TGTGCCAGCAGCTTAGTGGGTCAGGGATTCTACGAGCAGTACTTC.

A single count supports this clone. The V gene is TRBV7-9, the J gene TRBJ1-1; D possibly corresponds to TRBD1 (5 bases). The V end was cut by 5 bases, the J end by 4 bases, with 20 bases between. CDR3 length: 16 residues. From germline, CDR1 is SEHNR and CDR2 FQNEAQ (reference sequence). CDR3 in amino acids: CASSPEGASLGTEAFF. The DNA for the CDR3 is TGTGCCAGCAGCCCGGAAGGGGCCTCGTTGGGCACTGAAGCTTTCTTT. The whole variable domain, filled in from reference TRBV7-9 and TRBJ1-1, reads DTGVSQNPRHKITKRGQNVTFRCDPISEHNRLYWYRQTLGQGPEFLTYFQNEAQLEKSRLLSDRFSAERPKGSFSTLEIQRTEQGDSAMYLCASSPEGASLGTEAFFGQGTRLTVV.

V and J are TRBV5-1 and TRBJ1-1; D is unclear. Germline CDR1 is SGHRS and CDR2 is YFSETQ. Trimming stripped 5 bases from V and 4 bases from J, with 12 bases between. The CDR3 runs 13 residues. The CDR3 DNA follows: TGCGCCAGCAGTAGATCGGGGAGCACTGAAGCTTTCTTT. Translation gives CASSRSGSTEAFF.

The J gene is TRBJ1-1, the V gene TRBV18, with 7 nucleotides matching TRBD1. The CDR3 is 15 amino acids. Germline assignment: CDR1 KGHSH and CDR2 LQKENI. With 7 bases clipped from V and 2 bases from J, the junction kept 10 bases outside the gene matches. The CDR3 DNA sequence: TGTGCCAGCTTTCCCTCCAGGGGGGTAAACACTGAAGCTTTCTTT. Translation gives CASFPSRGVNTEAFF.

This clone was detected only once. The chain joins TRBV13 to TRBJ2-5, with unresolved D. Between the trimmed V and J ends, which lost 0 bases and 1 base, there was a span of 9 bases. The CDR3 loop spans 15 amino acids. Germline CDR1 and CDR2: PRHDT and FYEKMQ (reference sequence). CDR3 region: CASSLGAQTQETQYF. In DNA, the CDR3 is TGTGCCAGCAGCTTAGGAGCCCAGACCCAAGAGACCCAGTACTTC.

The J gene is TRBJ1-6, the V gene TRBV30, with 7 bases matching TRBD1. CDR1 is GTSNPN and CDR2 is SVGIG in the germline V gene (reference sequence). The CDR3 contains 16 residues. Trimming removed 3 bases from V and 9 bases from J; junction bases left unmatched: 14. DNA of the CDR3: TGTGCCTGGAGACCTTTGATGAGACAGGGAGCTTCACCCCTCCACTTT. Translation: CAWRPLMRQGASPLHF.

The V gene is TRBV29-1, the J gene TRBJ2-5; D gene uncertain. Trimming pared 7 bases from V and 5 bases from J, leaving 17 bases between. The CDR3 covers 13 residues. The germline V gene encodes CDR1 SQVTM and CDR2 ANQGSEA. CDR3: CSAEASSHETQYF. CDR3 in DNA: TGCAGCGCCGAGGCCAGTTCCCACGAGACCCAGTACTTC.

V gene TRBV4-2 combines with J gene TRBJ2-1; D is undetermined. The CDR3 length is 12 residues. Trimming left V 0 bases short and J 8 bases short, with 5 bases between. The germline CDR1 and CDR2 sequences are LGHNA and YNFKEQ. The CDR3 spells CASSQDWHEQFF. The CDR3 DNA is TGTGCCAGCAGCCAAGATTGGCATGAGCAGTTCTTC.

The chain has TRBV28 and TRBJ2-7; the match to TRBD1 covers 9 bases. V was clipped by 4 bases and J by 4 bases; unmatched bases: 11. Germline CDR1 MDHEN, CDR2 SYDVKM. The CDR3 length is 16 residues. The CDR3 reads CASSSPHTGGSYEQYF. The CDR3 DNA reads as TGTGCCAGCAGTTCGCCACATACAGGGGGCTCTTACGAGCAGTACTTC.